This passage covers 14 T cell receptor beta chains from one sample sequenced in a study of PD-1 blockade in classical Hodgkin lymphoma. Assay: immunoSEQ multiplex PCR; the TCRdb copy retains only in-frame clones and omits some. The data hold tens of thousands of clones, with roughly 69% observed a single time. As for time point: cycle 4 day 1 (C4D1), after more than 5 weeks of nivolumab. With no exception, relapse followed autologous stem cell transplantation in all patients, and brentuximab vedotin exposure varied. This specimen was peripheral blood mononuclear cells (PBMCs), taken before the fourth cycle of nivolumab. These receptors were obtained from a human donor with classical Hodgkin lymphoma.

J is TRBJ2-3 and V is TRBV4-3; perhaps TRBD1 as D (5 bases). Germline V gives CDR1 LGHNA, CDR2 YSLEER. V gave up 0 bases and J gave up 2 bases, with 15 bases separating them. This CDR3 comprises 17 residues. CDR3 sequence: CASSQEPPGQATDTQYF. CDR3 nucleotides: TGCGCCAGCAGCCAAGAACCCCCCGGACAAGCCACAGATACGCAGTATTTT.

The V call is TRBV29-1, the J call TRBJ1-1; D remains ambiguous. The germline V and J ends were trimmed by 4 bases and 0 bases, with 9 bases remaining between them. CDR1 SQVTM and CDR2 ANQGSEA come from the germline V gene. The CDR3 has 13 residues. CDR3 region: CSVVRTMNTEAFF. CDR3 nucleotides: TGCAGCGTTGTTAGGACCATGAACACTGAAGCTTTCTTT.

The J gene is TRBJ2-1, the V gene TRBV7-3; 8 bases agree with TRBD1. Unmatched junction bases numbered 3, after V lost 4 bases and J lost 7 bases. This CDR3 is built from 13 residues. Germline V gives CDR1 SGHTA, CDR2 FQGTGA. The DNA of the CDR3 is TGTGCCAGCAGCTCGGACAGGGCGAATGAGCAGTTCTTC. It translates to CASSSDRANEQFF.

The rearrangement uses TRBV5-8 and TRBJ1-1, with 9 bases aligning to TRBD1. Trimming at V came to 3 bases and at J to 5 bases, leaving 11 bases not matched to a gene. The CDR3 consists of 16 residues. Germline V gene data show CDR1 as SGHTS and CDR2 as YDEGEE. CDR3 DNA: TGTGCCAGCAGCTCCCCGGGGGGACAGGGAGGAACTGAAGCTTTCTTT. Translated, it gives CASSSPGGQGGTEAFF.

The chain combines TRBV7-3 with TRBJ1-2; 10 bases match TRBD1. This CDR3 spans 15 amino acids. CDR1 and CDR2 (germline): SGHTA, FQGTGA. The V and J ends lost 2 bases and 4 bases, in that order; junction bases with no gene match: 4. CDR3 protein: CASSLEGQGTYGYTF. The CDR3 coding sequence is TGTGCCAGCAGCTTAGAGGGACAGGGGACCTATGGCTACACCTTC.

The genes are TRBV27 and TRBJ2-1; a weak D match, TRBD2 (7 bases). CDR3 size: 15 residues. Deletions cut 10 bases from V and 0 bases from J, with 16 bases between. The germline V gene has CDR1 MNHEY and CDR2 SMNVEV (reference sequence). The CDR3 bases are TGTGCCACAAGGGGGGGGAGCCGCTCCTACAATGAGCAGTTCTTC. It is translated as CATRGGSRSYNEQFF.

The V gene is TRBV6-1, the J gene TRBJ1-2, with unresolved D. Germline CDR1 MNHNS, CDR2 SASEGT. The CDR3 covers 15 residues. V lost 4 bases to trimming and J lost 2 bases, with 14 bases between them. The DNA for the CDR3 is TGTGCCAGCAGTGTTAGGGTCCAGGTCAACTATGGCTACACCTTC. It codes for CASSVRVQVNYGYTF.

The rearrangement links TRBV10-3 to TRBJ1-3; the D is unclear. Germline V gene sequence: CDR1 ENHRY, CDR2 SYGVKD. This CDR3 has 12 residues. Trimming removed 4 bases from V and 9 bases from J, with 10 bases in between. The CDR3 protein is CAISGSGATIYF. The CDR3 nucleotides read TGTGCCATCAGTGGTTCGGGAGCCACCATATATTTT.

J is TRBJ2-7 and V is TRBV7-9; 7 bases are a match to TRBD1. V gave up 4 bases and J gave up 5 bases; unmatched junction bases: 5. This CDR3 is 13 amino acids long. Germline V lookup: CDR1 SEHNR, CDR2 FQNEAQ (reference sequence). The CDR3 reads CASSSRTGDEQYF. The CDR3 DNA is TGTGCCAGCAGCTCGAGGACAGGCGACGAGCAGTACTTC.

This clone was counted a few times. The gene calls are TRBV10-3 and TRBJ1-2; TRBD1 agrees at 10 bases. CDR1 and CDR2 (germline): ENHRY, SYGVKD. The V gene end was trimmed by 8 bases and the J gene end by 4 bases; junction bases not matched to a gene: 7. There are 14 residues in the CDR3. CDR3 region: CAIGGDRGIYGYTF. In DNA form, the CDR3 reads TGTGCCATCGGCGGGGACAGGGGAATCTATGGCTACACCTTC.

V is TRBV7-8 and J is TRBJ2-5; 10 bases agree with TRBD2. Germline CDR1 is SGHVS and CDR2 is FQNEAQ. CDR3 length: 18 amino acids. V trimming: 2 bases; J trimming: 6 bases; junction bases outside the gene matches: 15. CDR3 sequence: CASSLQTLYSGGAKTQYF. In DNA, the CDR3 is TGTGCCAGCAGCTTACAGACCTTATACAGCGGGGGGGCTAAGACCCAGTACTTC.

CDR3 in DNA: TGTGCCAGCACCGCCACAGCTGCTAACTATGGCTACACCTTC. Translating gives CASTATAANYGYTF. The chain combines TRBV5-5 with TRBJ1-2, with D unresolved. The germline CDR1 and CDR2 sequences are SGHKS and YYEKEE (reference sequence). The ends were cut back, 6 bases at V and 0 bases at J, with 12 bases in the middle. CDR3 length: 14 residues.

This chain uses TRBV19 with TRBJ1-1; D is ambiguous. From germline, CDR1 is LNHDA and CDR2 SQIVND (reference sequence). V was clipped by 2 bases and J by 1 base, with 11 bases between them. The CDR3 covers 15 residues. This chain's CDR3 is CASSINQGGNTEAFF. The CDR3 DNA follows: TGTGCCAGTAGTATAAACCAAGGAGGGAACACTGAAGCTTTCTTT.

The V and J genes are TRBV19 and TRBJ2-4; 8 bases are shared with TRBD1. CDR1 is LNHDA and CDR2 is SQIVND in the germline V gene (reference sequence). The CDR3 consists of 15 residues. J was trimmed by 9 bases and V by 6 bases; bases with no gene match: 13. CDR3 nucleotides: TGTGCCAGTAGCAGGTGGGAGCAGGGGGCTGGCATTCAGTACTTC. Its translation: CASSRWEQGAGIQYF.